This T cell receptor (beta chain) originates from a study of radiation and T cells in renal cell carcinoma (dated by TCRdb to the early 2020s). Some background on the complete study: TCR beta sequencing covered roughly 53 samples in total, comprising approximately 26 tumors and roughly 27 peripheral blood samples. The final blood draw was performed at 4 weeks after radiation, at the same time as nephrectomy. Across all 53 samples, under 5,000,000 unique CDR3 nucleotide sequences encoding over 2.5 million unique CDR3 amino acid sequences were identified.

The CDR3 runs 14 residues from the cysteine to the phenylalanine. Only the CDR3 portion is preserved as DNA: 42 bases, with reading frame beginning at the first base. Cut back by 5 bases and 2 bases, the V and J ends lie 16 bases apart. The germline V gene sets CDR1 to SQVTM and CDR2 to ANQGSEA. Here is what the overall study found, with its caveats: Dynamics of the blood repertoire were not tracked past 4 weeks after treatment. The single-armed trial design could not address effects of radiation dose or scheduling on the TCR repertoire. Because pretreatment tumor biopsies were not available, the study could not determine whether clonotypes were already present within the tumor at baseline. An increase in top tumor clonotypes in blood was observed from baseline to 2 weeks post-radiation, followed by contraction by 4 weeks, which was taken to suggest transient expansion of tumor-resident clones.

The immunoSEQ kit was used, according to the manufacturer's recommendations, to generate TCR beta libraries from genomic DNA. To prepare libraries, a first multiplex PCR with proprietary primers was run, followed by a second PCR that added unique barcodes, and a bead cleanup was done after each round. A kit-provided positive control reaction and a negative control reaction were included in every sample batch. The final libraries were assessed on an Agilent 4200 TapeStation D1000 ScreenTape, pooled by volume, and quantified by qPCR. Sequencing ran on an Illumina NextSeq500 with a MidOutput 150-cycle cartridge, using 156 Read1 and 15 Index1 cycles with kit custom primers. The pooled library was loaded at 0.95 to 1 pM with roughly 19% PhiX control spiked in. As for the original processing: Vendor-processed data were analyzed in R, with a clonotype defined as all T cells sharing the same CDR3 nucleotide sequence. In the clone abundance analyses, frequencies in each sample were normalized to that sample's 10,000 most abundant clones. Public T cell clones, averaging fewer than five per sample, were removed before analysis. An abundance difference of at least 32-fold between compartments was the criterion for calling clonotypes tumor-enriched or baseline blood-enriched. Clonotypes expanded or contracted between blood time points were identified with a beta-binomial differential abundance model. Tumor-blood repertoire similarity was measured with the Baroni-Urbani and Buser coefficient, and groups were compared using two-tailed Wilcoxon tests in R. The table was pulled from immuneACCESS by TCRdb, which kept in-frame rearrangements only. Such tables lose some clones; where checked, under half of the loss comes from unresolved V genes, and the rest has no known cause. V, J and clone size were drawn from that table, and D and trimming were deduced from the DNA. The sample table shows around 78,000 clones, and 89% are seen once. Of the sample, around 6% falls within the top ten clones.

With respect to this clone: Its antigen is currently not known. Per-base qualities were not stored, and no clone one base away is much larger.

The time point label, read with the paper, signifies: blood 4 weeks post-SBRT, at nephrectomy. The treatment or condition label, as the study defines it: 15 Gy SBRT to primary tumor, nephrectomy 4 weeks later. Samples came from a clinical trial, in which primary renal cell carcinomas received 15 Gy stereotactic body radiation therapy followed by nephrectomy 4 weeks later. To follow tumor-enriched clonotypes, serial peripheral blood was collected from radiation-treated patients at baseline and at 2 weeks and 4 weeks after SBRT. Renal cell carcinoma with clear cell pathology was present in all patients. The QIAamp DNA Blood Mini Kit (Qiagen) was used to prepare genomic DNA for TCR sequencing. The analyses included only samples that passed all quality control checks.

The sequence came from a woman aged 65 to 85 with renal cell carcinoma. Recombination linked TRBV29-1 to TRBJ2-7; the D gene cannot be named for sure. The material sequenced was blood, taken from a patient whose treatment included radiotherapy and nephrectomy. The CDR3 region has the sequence CSVRVETTAYEQYF. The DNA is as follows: TGCAGCGTTCGGGTTGAAACAACCGCCTACGAGCAGTACTTC.